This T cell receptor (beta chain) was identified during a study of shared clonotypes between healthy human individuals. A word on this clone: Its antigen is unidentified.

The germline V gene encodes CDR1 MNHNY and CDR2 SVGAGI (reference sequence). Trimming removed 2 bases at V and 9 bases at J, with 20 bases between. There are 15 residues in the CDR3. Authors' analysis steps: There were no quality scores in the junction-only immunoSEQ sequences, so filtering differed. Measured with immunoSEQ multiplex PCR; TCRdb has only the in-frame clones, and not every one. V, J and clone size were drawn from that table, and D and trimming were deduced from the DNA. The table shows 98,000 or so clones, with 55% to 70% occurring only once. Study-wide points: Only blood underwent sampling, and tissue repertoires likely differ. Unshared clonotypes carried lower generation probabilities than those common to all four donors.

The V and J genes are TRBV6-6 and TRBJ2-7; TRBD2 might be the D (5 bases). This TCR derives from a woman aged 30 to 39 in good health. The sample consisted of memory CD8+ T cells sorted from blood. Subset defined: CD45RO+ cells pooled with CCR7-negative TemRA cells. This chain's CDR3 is CASSYPSGGNNGQYF. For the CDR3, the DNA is TGTGCCAGCAGTTACCCCTCCGGAGGAAACAATGGGCAGTACTTC.